Below are 30 T cell receptor beta chains sequenced from a single sample in a study of beta chain features in type 1 diabetes (dated by TCRdb to 2017 to 2018). Libraries were prepared through the immunoSEQ multiplex PCR assay. The entire isolated RNA was reverse transcribed using the High Capacity cDNA Reverse Transcription Kit, and thus expressed TCRB transcripts were sequenced. TCRdb limited this immuneACCESS table to in-frame rearrangements with V and J called. A share of clones is missing; checked studies link under half to unresolved V genes, and the rest is unexplained. In all, the sample holds approximately 270,000 clones, and over 11% of those were seen once. The biggest ten clones account for 0.015% to 0.02% of the sample. Study-level results and caveats: A moderate but significant shortening of TCRB CDR3 length was observed in type 1 diabetes patients in all four CD4+ subsets.

For these receptors, no antigen is known. Sequencing was performed on naive CD4+ T cells from blood. This specimen's cell subset or site label, per the study, means: true naive CD4+ T cells. The receptors come from a man aged 25 to 45 with type 1 diabetes.

The V and J genes are TRBV29-1 and TRBJ2-7; unclear D gene. The CDR3 consists of 14 residues. Germline V gives CDR1 SQVTM, CDR2 ANQGSEA. Trimming cost V 6 bases and J 0 bases, with 15 bases left between them. The CDR3 nucleotides read TGCAGCGTCCTTACGTTTCTGAGCTCCTACGAGCAGTACTTC. Translated, it gives CSVLTFLSSYEQYF.

This chain uses TRBV6-5 with TRBJ2-2; 7 bases are a match to TRBD1. Germline V gives CDR1 MNHEY, CDR2 SVGAGI. The CDR3 length is 13 residues. V was pared by 6 bases and J by 6 bases, with 4 bases of the junction left unmatched. The CDR3 protein is CASRPQGAGELFF. CDR3 DNA sequence: TGTGCCAGCAGACCCCAGGGGGCCGGGGAGCTGTTTTTT.

This chain joins TRBV5-1 and TRBJ2-7; 7 bases agree with TRBD1. V was clipped by 4 bases and J by 2 bases; unmatched bases: 9. Germline loops: CDR1 SGHRS, CDR2 YFSETQ. This CDR3 is built from 15 residues. The CDR3 loop is CASSTQPGQPYEQYF. In DNA form, the CDR3 reads TGCGCCAGCAGCACCCAACCGGGACAGCCCTACGAGCAGTACTTC.

V is TRBV29-1 and J is TRBJ2-7, with 9 bases identical to TRBD1. With V trimmed by 6 bases and J by 3 bases, 3 bases remained unmatched. CDR3 length: 12 amino acids. CDR1 SQVTM and CDR2 ANQGSEA come from the germline V gene. DNA of the CDR3: TGCAGCGTGGGACAGGGAAACTACGAGCAGTACTTC. It is translated as CSVGQGNYEQYF.

This rearrangement joins TRBV7-2 to TRBJ2-3; D is possibly TRBD1 (5 bases). The germline CDR1 and CDR2 sequences are SGHTA and FQGNSA. Trimming removed 1 base from V and 6 bases from J, with 14 bases in between. The CDR3 consists of 15 residues. The CDR3 sequence: CASSLVGSQGDTQYF. The CDR3 DNA is TGTGCCAGCAGCTTAGTTGGGTCGCAGGGCGATACGCAGTATTTT.

In its sample, this clone was seen a few times. V is TRBV5-4 and J is TRBJ2-3; tentatively, D is TRBD1 (7 bases). From germline, CDR1 is SGHNT and CDR2 YYREEE (reference sequence). The CDR3 extends over 16 amino acids. V shed 4 bases and J shed 1 base, with 16 bases lying between them. In DNA, the CDR3 is TGTGCCAGCAGCCCCTCAGGGGGGTCGCGCACAGATACGCAGTATTTT. Translated: CASSPSGGSRTDTQYF.

The table lists this clone with a few counts. The chain joins TRBV18 to TRBJ1-2; 8 nucleotides align to TRBD1. The CDR3 has 13 residues. J lost 6 bases, V lost 3 bases, and 3 bases had no gene match. Germline-derived CDR1 and CDR2 are KGHSH and LQKENI. CDR3 nucleotide sequence: TGTGCCAGCTCACCGCAGGGGGCGGATGGCTACACCTTC. It specifies CASSPQGADGYTF.

The chain has TRBV5-4 and TRBJ2-1; 16 positions agree with TRBD2. The CDR3 consists of 17 residues. CDR1 is SGHNT and CDR2 is YYREEE in the germline V gene (reference sequence). J was trimmed by 1 base and V by 3 bases; bases with no gene match: 1. CDR3 region: CASSWGLAGGSYNEQFF. For the CDR3, the DNA is TGTGCCAGCAGCTGGGGACTAGCGGGAGGGTCCTACAATGAGCAGTTCTTC.

A few counts support this clone. The chain links TRBV6-5 to TRBJ2-5; TRBD1 is a possible D gene (5 bases). CDR3 length: 12 amino acids. Between the trimmed V and J ends, which lost 6 bases and 2 bases, there was a span of 7 bases. The germline CDR1 and CDR2 sequences are MNHEY and SVGAGI. CDR3 sequence reads: CASRRQQETQYF. In nucleotides, the CDR3 is TGTGCCAGCAGGCGACAGCAAGAGACCCAGTACTTC.

The rearrangement uses TRBV7-9 and TRBJ1-2, with 12 positions matching TRBD1. CDR1 and CDR2 (germline): SEHNR, FQNEAQ (reference sequence). This CDR3 spans 14 amino acids. Germline trimming cut 6 bases from V and 8 bases from J; bases unmatched to any gene: 7. In DNA form, the CDR3 reads TGTGCCAGCAGTCCAGCCGGGACAGGGGGCGGCTACACCTTC. Translating it yields CASSPAGTGGGYTF.

The V and J genes are TRBV6-5 and TRBJ1-2; D ambiguous. The CDR3 is made up of 15 amino acids. From germline, CDR1 is MNHEY and CDR2 SVGAGI. V lost 2 bases and J 4 bases, leaving 14 bases between the germline ends. As DNA, the CDR3 is TGTGCCAGCAGTTACAACGGGATAATCGGCTATGGCTACACCTTC. Protein product: CASSYNGIIGYGYTF.

The CDR3 DNA follows: TGTGCCAGCAGCCAATCCTTAGCGGGAATAGCCAAAAACATTCAGTACTTC. It yields the protein CASSQSLAGIAKNIQYF. The chain combines TRBV14 with TRBJ2-4; 8 positions match TRBD2. CDR3 length: 17 residues. Germline CDR1 SGHDN, CDR2 FVKESK. Trimming removed 2 bases from V and 0 bases from J; junction bases left unmatched: 6. Full variable domain (remainder filled in from reference TRBV14 and TRBJ2-4): EAGVTQFPSHSVIEKGQTVTLRCDPISGHDNLYWYRRVMGKEIKFLLHFVKESKQDESGMPNNRFLAERTGGTYSTLKVQPAELEDSGVYFCASSQSLAGIAKNIQYFGAGTRLSVL.

J is TRBJ1-1 and V is TRBV29-1, with a possible D match to TRBD1 (6 bases). Trimming shortened V by 4 bases and J by 0 bases, and 9 bases separated the two germline ends. The CDR3 is 13 residues long. Looked up from germline, CDR1 is SQVTM and CDR2 is ANQGSEA. CDR3 bases: TGCAGCGTTGGCAGACAGGTGAACACTGAAGCTTTCTTT. Its protein product is CSVGRQVNTEAFF.

The chain couples TRBV11-2 to TRBJ2-1; 8 positions match TRBD1. This CDR3 is 16 amino acids long. The V segment lost 0 bases and the J segment 8 bases; nucleotides outside the gene matches: 9. CDR1 and CDR2 from the germline V gene are SGHAT and FQNNGV. CDR3: CASSLDRRGRNDEQFF. The CDR3 DNA reads as TGTGCCAGCAGCTTAGATCGCAGGGGGCGAAATGATGAGCAGTTCTTC.

This clone was seen only a few times. The chain joins TRBV5-5 to TRBJ1-2; 8 bases match TRBD1. The CDR3 sequence is 14 residues long. V dropped 0 bases and J dropped 2; count of bases not matched to a gene: 0. The germline V gene encodes CDR1 SGHKS and CDR2 YYEKEE (reference sequence). CDR3 sequence reads: CASSLGQGNYGYTF. The CDR3 nucleotides read TGTGCCAGCAGCTTGGGACAGGGGAACTATGGCTACACCTTC.

The V gene is TRBV7-9, the J gene TRBJ1-1; no definite D call. The germline V gene has CDR1 SEHNR and CDR2 FQNEAQ (reference sequence). The length of the CDR3 is 13 residues. The V end lost 7 bases, the J end lost 8 bases, and 17 bases lay between the germline ends. CDR3 loop: CASTPESLWEAFF. CDR3 sequence (DNA): TGTGCCAGCACCCCGGAGTCCTTATGGGAAGCTTTCTTT. Full variable domain (remainder filled in from reference TRBV7-9 and TRBJ1-1): DTGVSQNPRHKITKRGQNVTFRCDPISEHNRLYWYRQTLGQGPEFLTYFQNEAQLEKSRLLSDRFSAERPKGSFSTLEIQRTEQGDSAMYLCASTPESLWEAFFGQGTRLTVV.

This clone was picked up a small number of times. This sequence joins TRBV4-3 and TRBJ2-5; TRBD1 might be the D (5 bases). Judging by the DNA end, TRBJ2-7 fits better; the J call may be wrong. This CDR3 region has 14 residues. Germline CDR1 is LGHNA and CDR2 is YSLEER. The CDR3 is CASSPPGSRREQYF. In DNA form, the CDR3 reads TGCGCCAGCAGCCCCCCAGGGTCAAGACGCGAGCAGTACTTC.

The rearrangement uses TRBV9 and TRBJ2-5, with 7 bases lining up with TRBD2. The CDR3 is 17 residues long. After removal of 0 bases from V and 4 bases from J, the junction contained 12 bases not matched to a gene. CDR1 is SGDLS, CDR2 YYNGEE, per germline. The CDR3 coding sequence is TGTGCCAGCAGCGTAGGGGTAGCGGGCCGCAAGGGAGAGACCCAGTACTTC. Amino acids: CASSVGVAGRKGETQYF. Full variable domain (rest looked up from reference TRBV9 and TRBJ2-5): DSGVTQTPKHLITATGQRVTLRCSPRSGDLSVYWYQQSLDQGLQFLIQYYNGEERAKGNILERFSAQQFPDLHSELNLSSLELGDSALYFCASSVGVAGRKGETQYFGPGTRLLVL.

This clone was seen a few times. The chain joins TRBV10-3 to TRBJ1-1; D is unresolved. The CDR3 totals 12 residues. CDR1 is ENHRY and CDR2 is SYGVKD in the germline V gene. The ends were cut back, 0 bases at V and 9 bases at J, with 8 bases in the middle. The CDR3 DNA sequence: TGTGCCATCAGTGAGTCCGACACGCAAGCTTTCTTT. Translating gives CAISESDTQAFF.

The chain recombines TRBV20-1 with TRBJ1-2; a weak D match, TRBD1 (5 bases). The germline V and J ends were trimmed by 7 bases and 10 bases, with 16 bases remaining between them. CDR1 DFQATT and CDR2 SNEGSKA come from the germline V gene (reference sequence). The CDR3 is 11 amino acids. In DNA, the CDR3 is TGCAGTGGGAGGGGTGAAGGGACCTACACCTTC. Protein sequence: CSGRGEGTYTF.

The chain uses TRBV5-1 and TRBJ2-7; 8 bases align to TRBD1. The CDR3 totals 14 residues. V trimming: 3 bases; J trimming: 6 bases; junction bases outside the gene matches: 8. Germline V lookup: CDR1 SGHRS, CDR2 YFSETQ. This CDR3 reads CASSSGQGTAEQYF. The CDR3 nucleotides read TGCGCCAGCAGCTCCGGACAGGGAACCGCCGAGCAGTACTTC.

This clone was counted only a few times. The V gene is TRBV11-2, the J gene TRBJ2-1; the match to TRBD2 covers 9 bases. In germline, CDR1 is SGHAT, CDR2 FQNNGV. J gave up 10 bases and V 3 bases, and 4 bases lay outside the gene matches. CDR3 length: 13 amino acids. The CDR3 nucleotides are TGTGCCAGCAGCTTTAGCGGGAGAGGAGAGCAGTTCTTC. Translated: CASSFSGRGEQFF.

The chain has TRBV19 and TRBJ2-7, with no clear D. Germline loops: CDR1 LNHDA, CDR2 SQIVND (reference sequence). Trimming took 5 bases from V and 6 from J, leaving 8 bases between them. This CDR3 contains 11 residues. CDR3 in DNA: TGTGCCAGTAGTGCGTCGGGCGAGCAGTACTTC. Its protein is CASSASGEQYF.

This clone turned up a few times. The rearrangement links TRBV28 to TRBJ2-7; tentatively, D is TRBD2 (6 bases). V was clipped by 8 bases and J by 3 bases, with 11 bases between them. Germline-derived CDR1 and CDR2 are MDHEN and SYDVKM. The CDR3 length is 12 residues. The CDR3 DNA reads as TGTGCCAGCTTTGGGAGGATCTACGAGCAGTACTTC. It specifies CASFGRIYEQYF. The entire variable domain, with the rest obtained from reference TRBV28 and TRBJ2-7, is as follows: DVKVTQSSRYLVKRTGEKVFLECVQDMDHENMFWYRQDPGLGLRLIYFSYDVKMKEKGDIPEGYSVSREKKERFSLILESASTNQTSMYLCASFGRIYEQYFGPGTRLTVT.

This clone was found a few times. The chain is built from TRBV5-1 and TRBJ2-7, with 9 bases aligning to TRBD1. V was clipped by 6 bases and J by 2 bases; unmatched bases: 6. The CDR3 runs to 14 residues. The germline V gene encodes CDR1 SGHRS and CDR2 YFSETQ. The DNA of the CDR3 is TGCGCCAGCACGGCCGGGACAGGGCCCTACGAGCAGTACTTC. Translation: CASTAGTGPYEQYF.

This clone was found a few times. V is TRBV30 and J is TRBJ1-1; D call uncertain. From germline, CDR1 is GTSNPN and CDR2 SVGIG (reference sequence). V lost 1 base to trimming and J lost 6 bases, with 12 bases between them. This CDR3 has 13 amino acids. The CDR3 DNA reads TGTGCCTGGAGTGAGAACTTAAACGCTGAAGCTTTCTTT. Protein product: CAWSENLNAEAFF.

The rearrangement uses TRBV11-2 and TRBJ2-5; 11 bases align to TRBD1. The CDR3 extends over 16 amino acids. Germline V lookup: CDR1 SGHAT, CDR2 FQNNGV. V lost 1 base to trimming and J lost 4 bases; unmatched junction nucleotides: 5. CDR3 protein: CASSLAGQGAGETQYF. The CDR3 nucleotides are TGTGCCAGCAGCTTAGCCGGACAGGGGGCGGGAGAGACCCAGTACTTC.

This chain links TRBV6-5 with TRBJ1-5; 9 nucleotides align to TRBD1. Germline V gene sequence: CDR1 MNHEY, CDR2 SVGAGI. With 5 bases clipped from V and 2 bases from J, the junction kept 4 bases outside the gene matches. This CDR3 is built from 15 residues. CDR3 DNA: TGTGCCAGCAGTCTCCGACAGGGGGGCAATCAGCCCCAGCATTTT. Translating it yields CASSLRQGGNQPQHF.

The sample holds a few counts of this clone. V gene TRBV5-1 combines with J gene TRBJ2-1; D is possibly TRBD2 (6 bases). CDR1 and CDR2 (germline): SGHRS, YFSETQ. Trimming removed 2 bases from V and 6 bases from J, with 12 bases in between. The CDR3 sequence is 14 residues long. CDR3 sequence (DNA): TGCGCCAGCAGCTTCCAGACTAGTTCCAATGAGCAGTTCTTC. Its translation is CASSFQTSSNEQFF.

V gene TRBV12-5 combines with J gene TRBJ2-1; 8 bases align to TRBD2. CDR1 is LGHNT and CDR2 is FRNRAP in the germline V gene. Trimming removed 1 base from V and 2 bases from J; junction bases left unmatched: 4. CDR3 length: 16 residues. CDR3 residues: CASGLGAGGTYNEQFF. For the CDR3, the DNA is TGTGCTAGTGGTTTGGGTGCGGGAGGAACCTACAATGAGCAGTTCTTC. The whole variable domain, remainder taken from reference TRBV12-5 and TRBJ2-1, is DARVTQTPRHKVTEMGQEVTMRCQPILGHNTVFWYRQTMMQGLELLAYFRNRAPLDDSGMPKDRFSAEMPDATLATLKIQPSEPRDSAVYFCASGLGAGGTYNEQFFGPGTRLTVL.